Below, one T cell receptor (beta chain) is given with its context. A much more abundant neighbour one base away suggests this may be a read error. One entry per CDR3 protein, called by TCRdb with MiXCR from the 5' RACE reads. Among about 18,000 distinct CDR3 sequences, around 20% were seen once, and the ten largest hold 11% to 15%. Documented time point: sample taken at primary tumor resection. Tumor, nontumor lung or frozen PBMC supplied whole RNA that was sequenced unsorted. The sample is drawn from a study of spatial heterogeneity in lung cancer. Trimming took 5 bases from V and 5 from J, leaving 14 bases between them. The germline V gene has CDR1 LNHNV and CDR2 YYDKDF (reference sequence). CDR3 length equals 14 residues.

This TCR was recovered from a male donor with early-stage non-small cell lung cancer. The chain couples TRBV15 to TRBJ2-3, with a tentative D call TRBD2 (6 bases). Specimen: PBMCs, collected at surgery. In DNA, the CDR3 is TGTGCCACCAGCGGAGGGGACGCTCTAGATACGCAGTATTTT. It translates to CATSGGDALDTQYF.